The 30 T cell receptor beta chains presented below share a single source sample, sequenced in a study of blood T cell repertoires in COVID-19. This table comes from immunoSEQ multiplex PCR, and its TCRdb copy is limited to in-frame clones, with some not included. Among 65,000 to 95,000 clones listed, roughly 85% were seen once. The sample consisted of peripheral blood. The receptors shown here come from a man aged 25-45 years with acute or convalescent COVID-19.

The chain recombines TRBV11-2 with TRBJ2-7; possible D gene TRBD2, 5 bases. Trimming pared 2 bases from V and 1 base from J, leaving 12 bases between. The CDR3 runs to 15 residues. Germline V gene data show CDR1 as SGHAT and CDR2 as FQNNGV. The CDR3: CASSLYEERSYEQYF. The CDR3 DNA sequence: TGTGCCAGCAGCTTATATGAGGAGCGGTCCTACGAGCAGTACTTC.

The gene calls are TRBV6-6 and TRBJ2-7; D is ambiguous. Germline V lookup: CDR1 MNHNY, CDR2 SVGAGI (reference sequence). CDR3 length equals 13 residues. V was pared by 2 bases and J by 6 bases, with 11 bases between. The CDR3 protein is CASSYRLAGEQYF. The CDR3 coding sequence is TGTGCCAGCAGTTACCGATTAGCCGGCGAGCAGTACTTC.

The V and J genes are TRBV21-1 and TRBJ1-6; TRBD1, the D gene given by the table, was not confirmed from the DNA. TRBV21-1 is recorded as a pseudogene. The CDR3 length is 15 residues. CDR3 region: CASSSTGGKYSPLHF. CDR3 sequence (DNA): TGTGCCAGCAGCAGTACAGGGGGCAAGTATTCACCCCTCCACTTT.

This clone has only one observation. The V and J genes are TRBV2 and TRBJ2-3; D not resolved. The CDR3 length is 13 residues. V was clipped by 4 bases and J by 2 bases, with 7 bases between them. Germline V gene sequence: CDR1 SNHLY, CDR2 FYNNEI. CDR3 DNA: TGTGCCAGCAGTGTGCAGTACACAGATACGCAGTATTTT. It yields the protein CASSVQYTDTQYF.

The V and J genes are TRBV4-1 and TRBJ1-2; no firm D call. The CDR3 has 16 residues. The germline V gene encodes CDR1 MGHRA and CDR2 YSYEKL. Deletions cut 1 base from V and 3 bases from J, with 15 bases between. This chain's CDR3 is CASSQAPREDYYGYTF. The CDR3 DNA follows: TGCGCCAGCAGCCAAGCCCCACGGGAGGATTACTATGGCTACACCTTC.

The count of this clone is one. The V and J genes are TRBV7-2 and TRBJ2-6; 8 bases fit TRBD1. The CDR3 runs to 18 residues. V was pared by 1 base and J by 0 bases, with 5 bases of the junction left unmatched. The germline gives CDR1 SGHTA, CDR2 FQGNSA. CDR3 nucleotide sequence: TGTGCCAGCAGCTTAGGACAGGGGATATACTCTGGGGCCAACGTCCTGACTTTC. Translation gives CASSLGQGIYSGANVLTF.

This clone was detected only once. The V call is TRBV7-8, the J call TRBJ2-7; 7 bases are a match to TRBD1. Per germline, CDR1 SGHVS and CDR2 FQNEAQ. The CDR3 spans 16 residues. V lost 5 bases to trimming and J lost 5 bases; unmatched junction nucleotides: 15. The CDR3: CASSPTRQGPWDEQYF. In nucleotides, the CDR3 is TGTGCCAGCAGCCCTACCCGACAGGGCCCTTGGGACGAGCAGTACTTC.

This clone was seen only once. The DNA for the CDR3 is TGTGCCAGCAGTGTACAGGGATCGACAGATACGCAGTATTTT. This codes for CASSVQGSTDTQYF. The gene calls are TRBV25-1 and TRBJ2-3; possibly TRBD1 for D (6 bases). Trimming pared 4 bases from V and 3 bases from J, leaving 11 bases between. CDR1 and CDR2 from the germline V gene are MGHDK and SYGVNS. The CDR3 extends over 14 amino acids.

The V call is TRBV4-2, the J call TRBJ2-1, with 7 bases fitting TRBD1. The J segment lost 2 bases and the V segment lost 0 bases, leaving 10 bases of the junction unmatched. The CDR3 spans 18 residues. Germline loops: CDR1 LGHNA, CDR2 YNFKEQ. CDR3 residues: CASSQDQRTGTPYNEQFF. For the CDR3, the DNA is TGTGCCAGCAGCCAAGATCAGAGGACAGGTACTCCCTACAATGAGCAGTTCTTC.

The CDR3 DNA follows: TGTGCCAGCAGTTACAGTCGGGTTACGACTACCGGGGAGCTGTTTTTT. Its translation: CASSYSRVTTTGELFF. The genes are TRBV6-2 or TRBV6-3 and TRBJ2-2; D ambiguous. Germline V gene data show CDR1 as MNHEY and CDR2 as SVGEGT. This CDR3 has 16 amino acids. The V and J ends lost 2 bases and 5 bases respectively, with 15 bases between them.

This clone came up a few times. The rearrangement uses TRBV6-1 and TRBJ1-1, with unresolved D. There are 13 residues in the CDR3. Germline V gene data show CDR1 as MNHNS and CDR2 as SASEGT. V was shortened by 1 base and J by 2 bases, with 5 bases between the two germline ends. CDR3 DNA sequence: TGTGCCAGCAGTGAAGGGCAAAACACTGAAGCTTTCTTT. It translates to CASSEGQNTEAFF.

This clone was detected only once. This chain joins TRBV19 and TRBJ2-2, with a possible D match to TRBD1 (7 bases). The CDR3 spans 14 residues. V was pared by 6 bases and J by 2 bases, with 10 bases between. The germline gives CDR1 LNHDA, CDR2 SQIVND (reference sequence). The CDR3 DNA sequence: TGTGCCAGTAGGCAGGGGGGCAACACCGGGGAGCTGTTTTTT. This sequence encodes CASRQGGNTGELFF.

V and J are TRBV6-2 or TRBV6-3 and TRBJ2-7, with D possibly being TRBD1 (5 bases). The CDR3 consists of 14 residues. V was trimmed by 5 bases and J by 0 bases, leaving 11 bases between them. Germline loops: CDR1 MNHEY, CDR2 SVGEGT. In nucleotides, the CDR3 is TGTGCCAGCAGTCAACAGGCTGCCTCCTACGAGCAGTACTTC. Translation gives CASSQQAASYEQYF.

The chain combines TRBV7-9 with TRBJ2-3; 9 bases are a match to TRBD1. The CDR3 runs 17 residues. Looked up from germline, CDR1 is SEHNR and CDR2 is FQNEAQ (reference sequence). Germline trimming cut 10 bases from V and 4 bases from J; bases unmatched to any gene: 18. Here the CDR3 DNA reads TGTGCCACCGACAGGGGGTCGGGCGGGAGAGTATCAGATACGCAGTATTTT. It encodes CATDRGSGGRVSDTQYF.

This clone came up once. This chain links TRBV7-2 with TRBJ2-1, with D perhaps matching TRBD1 (5 bases). Germline V gene data show CDR1 as SGHTA and CDR2 as FQGNSA. V dropped 2 bases and J dropped 0 bases, with 8 bases sitting between them. This CDR3 spans 15 amino acids. CDR3 in DNA: TGTGCCAGCAGCTTAAAGGGGTCCTCCTACAATGAGCAGTTCTTC. Protein sequence: CASSLKGSSYNEQFF.

V is TRBV24-1 and J is TRBJ2-5; the match to TRBD2 covers 12 bases. The CDR3 extends over 17 amino acids. The V segment lost 10 bases and the J segment 0 bases; nucleotides outside the gene matches: 11. Germline CDR1 KGHDR, CDR2 SFDVKD. CDR3 nucleotide sequence: TGTGCCACTGGACTAGCGGGACTTGGAACGAACCAAGAGACCCAGTACTTC. As protein: CATGLAGLGTNQETQYF.

The table lists this clone with a count of one. The chain has TRBV12-3 or TRBV12-4 and TRBJ1-3; D is undetermined. The CDR3 spans 13 residues. Trimming took off 5 bases at V and 4 bases at J, with 9 bases between the two ends. CDR3 sequence: CASSGQTGNTIYF. DNA for the CDR3: TGTGCCAGCAGTGGGCAGACAGGAAACACCATATATTTT.

The chain recombines TRBV5-1 with TRBJ2-1, with D maybe TRBD2 (6 bases). The V gene's germline CDR1 is SGHRS and CDR2 YFSETQ. V was pared by 2 bases and J by 7 bases, with 16 bases between. The CDR3 covers 15 residues. CDR3 DNA: TGCGCCAGCAGCTTACCCCTGCTAGCGATGAATGAGCAGTTCTTC. Translated, it gives CASSLPLLAMNEQFF.

This clone has more than one count but fewer than ten. The chain joins TRBV4-1 to TRBJ2-7, with 9 bases aligning to TRBD1. Losses at the gene ends were 4 bases for V and 4 bases for J; bases not matched to a gene: 5. The CDR3 contains 14 residues. The germline gives CDR1 MGHRA, CDR2 YSYEKL. Here the CDR3 DNA reads TGCGCCAGCAGCCGGGGACAGGGATCGTACGAGCAGTACTTC. Amino acid sequence: CASSRGQGSYEQYF.

This rearrangement joins TRBV15 to TRBJ2-7; 9 positions agree with TRBD2. CDR3 length equals 15 residues. Germline CDR1 and CDR2: LNHNV and YYDKDF (reference sequence). The J segment lost 3 bases and the V segment lost 3 bases, leaving 6 bases of the junction unmatched. In DNA form, the CDR3 reads TGTGCCACCAGCAGCTCTAGCGGGACAAACTACGAGCAGTACTTC. It specifies CATSSSSGTNYEQYF.

The chain recombines TRBV5-1 with TRBJ2-6; 7 bases are a match to TRBD1. This CDR3 spans 16 amino acids. Germline lookup yields CDR1 SGHRS and CDR2 YFSETQ. The V segment lost 2 bases and the J segment 0 bases; nucleotides outside the gene matches: 2. The CDR3 DNA is TGCGCCAGCAGCTTTGGACAGGTCTCTGGGGCCAACGTCCTGACTTTC. Translated, it gives CASSFGQVSGANVLTF.

The CDR3 bases are TGTGCCAGCAGTTACTCGAAGGGCGGGGGAAGCGATACGCAGTATTTT. This sequence encodes CASSYSKGGGSDTQYF. V and J are TRBV6-8 and TRBJ2-3; TRBD2 agrees at 7 bases. In germline, CDR1 is MNHGY, CDR2 SAAAGT. J gave up 6 bases and V 0 bases, and 9 bases lay outside the gene matches. This CDR3 region has 16 residues.

The rearrangement links TRBV30 to TRBJ2-7; TRBD1 agrees at 10 bases. The CDR3 is 12 residues long. Germline V lookup: CDR1 GTSNPN, CDR2 SVGIG (reference sequence). V lost 5 bases and J lost 4; bases outside the gene matches: 2. The CDR3 sequence: CAWDRGLYEQYF. CDR3 DNA: TGTGCCTGGGACAGGGGGCTATACGAGCAGTACTTC.

The rearrangement links TRBV4-1 to TRBJ1-2; 8 bases are a match to TRBD1. V lost 6 bases to trimming and J lost 3 bases; unmatched junction nucleotides: 6. Germline lookup yields CDR1 MGHRA and CDR2 YSYEKL. The CDR3 sequence is 14 residues long. In nucleotides, the CDR3 is TGCGCCAGCAGGCAACCGGGACAGGACTATGGCTACACCTTC. Residues: CASRQPGQDYGYTF.

The rearrangement links TRBV6-2 or TRBV6-3 to TRBJ2-3; perhaps TRBD2 as D (7 bases). V was shortened by 2 bases and J by 2 bases, with 20 bases between the two germline ends. Per germline, CDR1 MNHEY and CDR2 SVGEGT. This CDR3 spans 18 amino acids. The CDR3 nucleotides read TGTGCCAGCAGTTACAGGGGGGAGGGCACGGATCTCACAGATACGCAGTATTTT. Its translation: CASSYRGEGTDLTDTQYF.

This clone was detected many times. The V and J genes are TRBV5-1 and TRBJ2-7; D might be TRBD2 (6 bases). From germline, CDR1 is SGHRS and CDR2 YFSETQ. The V end lost 2 bases, the J end lost 0 bases, and 12 bases lay between the germline ends. This CDR3 spans 15 amino acids. The CDR3 protein is CASSFWDGSSYEQYF. The CDR3 DNA reads TGCGCCAGCAGCTTTTGGGACGGGAGCTCCTACGAGCAGTACTTC.

The CDR3 spells CASSRTSGYNEQFF. The DNA of the CDR3 is TGTGCCAGTAGTAGGACTAGCGGTTACAATGAGCAGTTCTTC. This rearrangement joins TRBV19 to TRBJ2-1; 10 nucleotides agree with TRBD2. Germline CDR1 and CDR2: LNHDA and SQIVND (reference sequence). Trimming took 4 bases from V and 4 from J; bases not matched to a gene: 1. This CDR3 spans 14 amino acids.

This clone was seen only once. The rearrangement joins TRBV5-8 to TRBJ2-7, with TRBD1 matching over 7 bases. CDR3 length equals 15 residues. From germline, CDR1 is SGHTS and CDR2 YDEGEE. With V trimmed by 4 bases and J by 3 bases, 10 bases remained unmatched. The CDR3 sequence is CASSRQGELNYEQYF. The CDR3 nucleotides read TGTGCCAGCAGCCGACAGGGCGAATTAAACTACGAGCAGTACTTC.

CDR3 DNA sequence: TGTGCCAGCAGGTTACTAGCGGGGGCGGAGCAGTTCTTC. It translates to CASRLLAGAEQFF. This chain links TRBV2 with TRBJ2-1; 11 bases are a match to TRBD2. CDR3 length: 13 residues. CDR1 is SNHLY and CDR2 is FYNNEI in the germline V gene. J gave up 10 bases and V 6 bases, and 5 bases lay outside the gene matches.

This clone was detected a few times. The J gene is TRBJ1-5, the V gene TRBV11-3; 8 nucleotides align to TRBD1. Trimming at V came to 5 bases and at J to 7 bases, leaving 7 bases not matched to a gene. Germline CDR1 is SGHNT and CDR2 is YENEEA. This CDR3 spans 14 amino acids. CDR3 sequence: CASSASGGGQPQHF. CDR3 sequence (DNA): TGTGCCAGCAGCGCCTCAGGGGGCGGACAGCCCCAGCATTTT.